What follows describes a single T cell receptor (beta chain). Its specificity is not known. This sample was included in a study of cytomegalovirus exposure and HLA in healthy donors. The PCR ran on 60 Vbeta and 13 Jbeta primers. This table comes from immunoSEQ multiplex PCR, and its TCRdb copy is limited to in-frame clones, with some not included. This sample has under 150,000 clones, with 67% found just once. The CDR3 runs 15 residues. Losses at the gene ends were 7 bases for V and 0 bases for J; bases not matched to a gene: 5. Germline V gene data show CDR1 as LNHDA and CDR2 as SQIVND (reference sequence). The study's findings and limits: Rare TCR sequences predominated, though certain public TCRs were found in many donors.

Material for sequencing was PBMCs. The chain recombines TRBV19 with TRBJ1-3, with TRBD1 matching over 8 bases. The clonotype comes from a man younger than 30 in good health and CMV-seropositive. CDR3 coding DNA: TGTGCCAGTACCGACAGGGGATACTCTGGAAACACCATATATTTT. Amino acid sequence: CASTDRGYSGNTIYF.